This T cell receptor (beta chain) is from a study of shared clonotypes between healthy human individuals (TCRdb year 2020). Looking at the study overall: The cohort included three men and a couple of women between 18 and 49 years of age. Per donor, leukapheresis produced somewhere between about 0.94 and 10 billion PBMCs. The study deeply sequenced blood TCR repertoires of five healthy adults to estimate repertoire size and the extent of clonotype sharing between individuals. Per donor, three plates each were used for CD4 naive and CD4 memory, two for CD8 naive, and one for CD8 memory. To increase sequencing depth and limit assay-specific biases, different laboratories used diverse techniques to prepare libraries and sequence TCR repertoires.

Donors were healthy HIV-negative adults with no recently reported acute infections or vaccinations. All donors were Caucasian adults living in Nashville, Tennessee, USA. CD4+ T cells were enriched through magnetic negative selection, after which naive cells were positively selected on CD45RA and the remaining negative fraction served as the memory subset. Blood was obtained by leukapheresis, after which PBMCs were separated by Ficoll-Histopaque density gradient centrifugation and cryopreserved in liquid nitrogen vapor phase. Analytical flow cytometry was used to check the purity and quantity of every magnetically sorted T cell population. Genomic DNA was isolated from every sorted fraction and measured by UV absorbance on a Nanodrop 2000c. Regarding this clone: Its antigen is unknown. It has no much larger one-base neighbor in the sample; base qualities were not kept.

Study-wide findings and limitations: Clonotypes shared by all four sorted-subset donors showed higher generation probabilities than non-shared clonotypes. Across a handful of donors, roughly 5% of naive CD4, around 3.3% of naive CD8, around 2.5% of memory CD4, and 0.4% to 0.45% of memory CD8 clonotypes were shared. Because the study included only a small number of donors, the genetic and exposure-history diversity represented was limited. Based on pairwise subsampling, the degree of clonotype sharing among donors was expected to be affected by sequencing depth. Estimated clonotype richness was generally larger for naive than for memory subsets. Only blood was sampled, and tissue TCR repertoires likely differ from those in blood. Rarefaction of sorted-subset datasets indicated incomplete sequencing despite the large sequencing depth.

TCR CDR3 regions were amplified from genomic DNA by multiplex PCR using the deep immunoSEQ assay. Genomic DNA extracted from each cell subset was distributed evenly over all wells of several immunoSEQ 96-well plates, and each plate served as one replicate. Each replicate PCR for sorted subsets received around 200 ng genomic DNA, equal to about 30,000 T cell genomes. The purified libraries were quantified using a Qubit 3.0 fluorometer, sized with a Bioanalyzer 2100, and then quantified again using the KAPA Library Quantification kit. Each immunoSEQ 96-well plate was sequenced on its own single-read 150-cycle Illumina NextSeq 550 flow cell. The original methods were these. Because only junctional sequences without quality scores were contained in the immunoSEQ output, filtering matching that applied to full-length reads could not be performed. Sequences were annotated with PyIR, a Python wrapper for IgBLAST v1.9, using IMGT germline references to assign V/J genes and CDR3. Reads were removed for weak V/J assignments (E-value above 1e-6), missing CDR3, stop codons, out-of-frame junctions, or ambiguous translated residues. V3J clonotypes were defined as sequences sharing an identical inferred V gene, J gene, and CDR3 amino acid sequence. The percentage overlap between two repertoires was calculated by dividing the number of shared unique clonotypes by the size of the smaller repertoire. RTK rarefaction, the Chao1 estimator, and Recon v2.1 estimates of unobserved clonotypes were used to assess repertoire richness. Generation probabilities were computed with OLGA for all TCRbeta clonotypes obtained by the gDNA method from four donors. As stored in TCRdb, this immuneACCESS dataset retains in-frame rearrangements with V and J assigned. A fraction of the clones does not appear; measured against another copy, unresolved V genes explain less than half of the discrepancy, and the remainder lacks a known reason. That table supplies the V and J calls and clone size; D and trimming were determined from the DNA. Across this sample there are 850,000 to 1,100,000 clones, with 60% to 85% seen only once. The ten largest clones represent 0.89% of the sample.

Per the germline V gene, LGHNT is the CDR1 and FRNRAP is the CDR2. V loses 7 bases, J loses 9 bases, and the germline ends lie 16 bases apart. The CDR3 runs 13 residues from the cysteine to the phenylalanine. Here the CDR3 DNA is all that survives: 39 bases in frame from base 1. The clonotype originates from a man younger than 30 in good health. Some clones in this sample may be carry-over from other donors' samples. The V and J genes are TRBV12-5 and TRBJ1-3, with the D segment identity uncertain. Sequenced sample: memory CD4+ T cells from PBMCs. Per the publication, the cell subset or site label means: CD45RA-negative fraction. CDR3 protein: CASAEWGFGTIYF. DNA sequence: TGTGCTAGTGCCGAGTGGGGTTTCGGCACCATATATTTT.